These T cell receptor beta chains were read from a single sample in a study of OX40 agonist ivuxolimab in advanced cancers. Measured with immunoSEQ multiplex PCR; TCRdb has only the in-frame clones, and not every one. The data show approximately 30,000 clones, about 81% seen once. Sequencing was performed on CD4+ or CD8+ T cells sorted from blood, taken in a trial of the OX40 agonist ivuxolimab. Every receptor here comes from an adult with an advanced solid tumor such as melanoma, head and neck, liver or kidney cancer. Both conserved end residues are part of each CDR3. The D gene is left open where the match is weak. Size is omitted from some rows. Given values are once, few, many or a class for expanded clones.

clone_size | j_call | d_call | v_call | cdr3_aa | cdr3_nt
- | TRBJ2-3 | TRBD2 | TRBV18 | CASSPTSGGVYTQYF | TGTGCCAGCTCACCAACTAGCGGGGGGGTCTATACGCAGTATTTT
- | TRBJ1-5 | - | TRBV29-1 | CSARSGAGSNQPQHF | TGCAGCGCCCGAAGCGGGGCGGGCAGCAATCAGCCCCAGCATTTT
- | TRBJ2-2 | - | TRBV29-1 | CSVGRDLGITGELFF | TGCAGCGTTGGTCGGGATTTAGGGATCACCGGGGAGCTGTTTTTT
- | TRBJ1-6 | - | TRBV9 | CASSPSGTVGSPLHF | TGTGCCAGCAGCCCCTCCGGGACGGTCGGTTCACCCCTCCACTTT
- | TRBJ1-5 | - | TRBV6-1 | CASSEDEQTSIQHF | TGTGCCAGCAGTGAAGATGAACAGACTTCGATCCAGCATTTT
- | TRBJ1-4 | - | TRBV29-1 | CSVQSGVATNEKLFF | TGCAGCGTTCAATCGGGCGTTGCAACTAATGAAAAACTGTTTTTT
- | TRBJ1-4 | - | TRBV27 | CASSLSRPTETTNEKLFF | TGTGCCAGCAGTTTATCGCGACCGACAGAAACAACTAATGAAAAACTGTTTTTT
- | TRBJ2-7 | TRBD2 | TRBV7-9 | CASSREEGQYF | TGTGCCAGCAGCCGGGAGGAAGGGCAGTACTTC
- | TRBJ2-7 | TRBD1 | TRBV7-7 | CASSLTGGAYEQYF | TGTGCCAGCAGCTTAACAGGGGGCGCTTACGAGCAGTACTTC
few | TRBJ1-1 | - | TRBV27 | CASSSKGHEAFF | TGTGCCAGCAGTTCCAAAGGACATGAAGCTTTCTTT
- | TRBJ2-2 | - | TRBV12-5 | CASGFVQGPLTGELFF | TGTGCTAGTGGTTTCGTTCAGGGCCCGTTGACCGGGGAGCTGTTTTTT
- | TRBJ2-3 | TRBD2 | TRBV7-3 | CASSPRSGGTDTQYF | TGTGCCAGCAGCCCTCGGAGCGGGGGCACAGATACGCAGTATTTT
few | TRBJ1-6 | - | TRBV14 | CASSQEGGRPNSPLHF | TGTGCCAGCAGCCAAGAAGGGGGAAGACCTAATTCACCCCTCCACTTT
- | TRBJ1-2 | - | TRBV10-3 | CAIKGQGGYGYTF | TGTGCCATCAAAGGGCAGGGAGGTTATGGCTACACCTTC
- | TRBJ1-2 | TRBD1 | TRBV9 | CASSVAQGGKYGGYTF | TGTGCCAGCAGCGTAGCTCAAGGGGGCAAGTATGGTGGCTACACCTTC
- | TRBJ1-2 | TRBD1 | TRBV4-2 | CASSPYDRANGYTF | TGTGCCAGCAGCCCCTACGACAGGGCCAATGGCTACACCTTC
- | TRBJ2-1 | TRBD2 | TRBV28 | CASSRLAGINEQFF | TGTGCCAGCAGTCGACTAGCGGGTATAAATGAGCAGTTCTTC
- | TRBJ1-5 | - | TRBV6-5 | CASIFRDGDQPQHF | TGTGCCAGCATCTTCCGGGACGGAGATCAGCCCCAGCATTTT
- | TRBJ2-3 | - | TRBV29-1 | CSVEEGGWGTDTQYF | TGCAGCGTTGAAGAGGGGGGTTGGGGCACAGATACGCAGTATTTT